Listed here are 9 T cell receptor beta chains from one sample, sequenced in a study of CD4+ T cells in melanoma. Repertoires were generated with immunoSEQ multiplex PCR, while TCRdb's copy carries only in-frame clones and drops some. The table includes under 5,000 clones, more than 50% detected once. What was sequenced was cells from a culture (not recorded whether cultured in vitro). These receptor sequences come from a human donor with melanoma.

This sequence joins TRBV6-1 and TRBJ2-2; D is unclear. The CDR3 is 14 residues long. Germline V gives CDR1 MNHNS, CDR2 SASEGT. Trimming removed 2 bases at V and 1 base at J, with 5 bases between. The CDR3 region is CASSEFENTGELFF. In DNA form, the CDR3 reads TGTGCCAGCAGTGAATTCGAGAACACCGGGGAGCTGTTTTTT.

J is TRBJ2-5 and V is TRBV28, with 7 bases aligning to TRBD1. The germline gives CDR1 MDHEN, CDR2 SYDVKM. The trim removed 5 bases at V and 7 bases at J, leaving 16 bases unmatched. The CDR3 loop spans 16 amino acids. The CDR3 sequence: CASSLPPEQGFGTQYF. For the CDR3, the DNA is TGTGCCAGCAGTCTCCCCCCCGAACAGGGGTTTGGGACCCAGTACTTC.

The J gene is TRBJ2-7, the V gene TRBV28; 9 bases are shared with TRBD2. Germline V gives CDR1 MDHEN, CDR2 SYDVKM. CDR3 length: 16 residues. J lost 2 bases, V lost 0 bases, and 5 bases had no gene match. This chain's CDR3 is CASSLWGGGDPYEQYF. For the CDR3, the DNA is TGTGCCAGCAGTTTATGGGGCGGGGGGGATCCCTACGAGCAGTACTTC.

This clone was seen more than once but under ten times. The J gene is TRBJ2-1, the V gene TRBV15, with D tentatively TRBD1 or TRBD2 (5 bases each). The CDR3 has 16 amino acids. Trimming took 2 bases from V and 3 from J, leaving 14 bases between them. CDR1 is LNHNV and CDR2 is YYDKDF in the germline V gene (reference sequence). The CDR3: CATSRTLGALYNEQFF. For the CDR3, the DNA is TGTGCCACCAGCAGAACCCTCGGGGCCCTCTACAATGAGCAGTTCTTC.

This clone is a singleton in its sample. The gene calls are TRBV6-6 and TRBJ2-3; D is undetermined. V shed 0 bases and J shed 5 bases, with 12 bases lying between them. Germline assignment: CDR1 MNHNY and CDR2 SVGAGI (reference sequence). The CDR3 runs 15 residues. For the CDR3, the DNA is TGTGCCAGCAGTTACTCGGGCCCGGCAGGAGATACGCAGTATTTT. Translation: CASSYSGPAGDTQYF.

This clone has just one count. This chain joins TRBV28 and TRBJ2-1; possibly TRBD2 for D (6 bases). Trimming stripped 5 bases from V and 5 bases from J, with 19 bases between. Germline CDR1 and CDR2: MDHEN and SYDVKM. CDR3 size: 16 residues. CDR3 sequence: CASSPSDGAGNNEQFF. As DNA, the CDR3 is TGTGCCAGCAGTCCCTCGGACGGGGCGGGAAACAATGAGCAGTTCTTC.

This rearrangement joins TRBV6-5 to TRBJ2-7; TRBD1 aligns across 11 bases. The CDR3 runs 15 residues. The germline CDR1 and CDR2 sequences are MNHEY and SVGAGI. Losses at the gene ends were 0 bases for V and 7 bases for J; bases not matched to a gene: 5. In DNA, the CDR3 is TGTGCCAGCAGTTACTCGGAGGACAGGGGGCGAGAGCAGTACTTC. Its protein product is CASSYSEDRGREQYF.

This clone was seen more than once but under ten times. V gene TRBV11-2 combines with J gene TRBJ2-7, with D unresolved. V dropped 2 bases and J dropped 5 bases, with 7 bases sitting between them. Germline V gives CDR1 SGHAT, CDR2 FQNNGV. This CDR3 has 12 residues. This CDR3 reads CASSLPGNEQYF. The CDR3 nucleotides are TGTGCCAGCAGCTTACCTGGGAACGAGCAGTACTTC.

This clone was detected only a few times. The CDR3 sequence is CASSLGDRGFSYEQYF. The CDR3 coding sequence is TGTGCCAGCAGCCTGGGGGACAGGGGCTTCTCCTACGAGCAGTACTTC. The chain employs TRBV27 and TRBJ2-7, with TRBD1 matching over 10 bases. V shed 6 bases and J 0 bases; nucleotides not matched to a gene: 8. CDR1 and CDR2 from the germline V gene are MNHEY and SMNVEV (reference sequence). CDR3 length: 16 amino acids.